This T cell receptor (beta chain) was sequenced in a study of blood T cell repertoires in COVID-19. Data came from immunoSEQ multiplex PCR; TCRdb stores just in-frame clones and leaves some out. This sample carries some 400,000 clones, about 90% of them seen once, and the ten largest clones take 1.3%. Germline assignment: CDR1 GTSNPN and CDR2 SVGIG (reference sequence). V shed 0 bases and J shed 3 bases, with 6 bases lying between them. CDR3 length equals 13 residues. The chain joins TRBV30 to TRBJ1-5; TRBD1 might be the D (5 bases). The material sequenced was PBMCs or T cells enriched from blood (not recorded which). The source of this sequence is a man aged 25-45 years who had recovered from COVID-19. CDR3 DNA: TGTGCCTGGAGTGTAGGGGACAATCAGCCCCAGCATTTT. Translation: CAWSVGDNQPQHF.